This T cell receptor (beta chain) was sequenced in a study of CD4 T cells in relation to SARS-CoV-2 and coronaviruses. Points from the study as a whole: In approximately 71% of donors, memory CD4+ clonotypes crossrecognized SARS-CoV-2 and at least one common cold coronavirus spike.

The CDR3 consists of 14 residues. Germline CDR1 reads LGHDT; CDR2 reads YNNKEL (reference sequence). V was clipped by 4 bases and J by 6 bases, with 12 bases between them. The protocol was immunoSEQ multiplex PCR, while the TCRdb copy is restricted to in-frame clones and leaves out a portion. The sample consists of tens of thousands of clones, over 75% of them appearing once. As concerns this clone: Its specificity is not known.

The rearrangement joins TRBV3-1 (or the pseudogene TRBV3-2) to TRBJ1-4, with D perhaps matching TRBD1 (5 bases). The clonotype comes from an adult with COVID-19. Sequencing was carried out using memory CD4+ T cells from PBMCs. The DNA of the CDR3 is TGTGCCAGCAGCCTAGGCGGGGGGGATGAAAAACTGTTTTTT. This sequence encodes CASSLGGGDEKLFF.